The clone carrying this T cell receptor beta chain was found a few times. This entry belongs to a study of regulatory T cells in long-lasting Graves disease. Study information: Persistent cases were those of Graves' disease that involved over 5 years of antithyroid drugs with positive TSH receptor antibodies.

Researchers made TCR beta libraries by using iRepertoire HTBI primers and running Arm-PCR on CDR3 regions. Each CDR3 protein gets one entry after TCRdb re-called the multiplex PCR reads with MiXCR. The sample records 650,000 to 700,000 distinct CDR3 sequences, around 30% being singletons. Time point described: persistent/refractory GD, antithyroid drugs over 5 years with positive TRAb. Isolated PBMC RNA provided the starting material for the TCR library. Trimming removed 5 bases from V and 5 bases from J; junction bases left unmatched: 9. CDR3 size: 16 residues. From germline, CDR1 is MNHNS and CDR2 SASEGT.

V and J are TRBV6-1 and TRBJ1-5, with 10 positions matching TRBD1. The TCR originated in a female donor with Graves disease. The sequencing used peripheral blood mononuclear cells (PBMCs), collected when the disease was refractory, from a patient treated with antithyroid drugs. The CDR3 is CASSTRDRGLYQPQHF. The CDR3 bases are TGTGCCAGCAGTACCCGGGACAGGGGATTATATCAGCCCCAGCATTTT.